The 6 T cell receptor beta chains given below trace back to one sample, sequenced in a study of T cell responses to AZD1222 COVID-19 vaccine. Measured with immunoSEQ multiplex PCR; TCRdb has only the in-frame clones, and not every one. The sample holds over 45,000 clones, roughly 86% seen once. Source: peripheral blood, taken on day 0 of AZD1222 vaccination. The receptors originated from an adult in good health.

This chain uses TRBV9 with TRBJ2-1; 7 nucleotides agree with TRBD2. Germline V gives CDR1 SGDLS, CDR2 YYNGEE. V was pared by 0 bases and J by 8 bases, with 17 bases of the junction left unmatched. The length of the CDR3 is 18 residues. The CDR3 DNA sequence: TGTGCCAGCAGCGTAGTCCCCCAGGAGGGGAGGGCCAAACATGAGCAGTTCTTC. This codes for CASSVVPQEGRAKHEQFF.

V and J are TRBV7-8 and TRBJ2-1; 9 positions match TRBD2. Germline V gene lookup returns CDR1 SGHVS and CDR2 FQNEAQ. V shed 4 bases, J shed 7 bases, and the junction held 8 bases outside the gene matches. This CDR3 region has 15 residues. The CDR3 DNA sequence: TGTGCCAGCAGCTCTAGCGGGACATCACGGAATGAGCAGTTCTTC. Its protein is CASSSSGTSRNEQFF.

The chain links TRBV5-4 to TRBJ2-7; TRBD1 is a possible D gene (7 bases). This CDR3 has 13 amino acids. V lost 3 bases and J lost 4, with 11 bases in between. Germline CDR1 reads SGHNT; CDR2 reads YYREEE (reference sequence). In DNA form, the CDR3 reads TGTGCCAGCAGCTACCAGGGGGGTTACGAGCAGTACTTC. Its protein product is CASSYQGGYEQYF.

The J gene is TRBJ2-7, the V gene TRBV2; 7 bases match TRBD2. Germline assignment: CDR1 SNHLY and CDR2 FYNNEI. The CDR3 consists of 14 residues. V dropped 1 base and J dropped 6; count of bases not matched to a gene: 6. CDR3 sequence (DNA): TGTGCCAGCAGTGAAGTGGGAGGGCCGGGCGAGCAGTACTTC. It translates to CASSEVGGPGEQYF.

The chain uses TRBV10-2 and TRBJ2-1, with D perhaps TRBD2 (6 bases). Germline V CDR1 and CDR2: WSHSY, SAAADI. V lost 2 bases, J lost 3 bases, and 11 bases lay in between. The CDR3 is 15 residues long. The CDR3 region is CASSEGAGLYNEQFF. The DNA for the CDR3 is TGCGCCAGCAGTGAGGGAGCGGGCCTCTACAATGAGCAGTTCTTC.

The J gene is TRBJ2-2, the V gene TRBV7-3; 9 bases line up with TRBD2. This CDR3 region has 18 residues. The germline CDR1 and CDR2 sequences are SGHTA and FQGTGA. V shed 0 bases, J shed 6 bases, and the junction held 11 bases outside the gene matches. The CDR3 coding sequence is TGTGCCAGCAGCTTAACCCCTGAGCTAGCGGGAAGTGCCGGGGAGCTGTTTTTT. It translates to CASSLTPELAGSAGELFF. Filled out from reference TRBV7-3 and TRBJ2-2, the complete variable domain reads GAGVSQTPSNKVTEKGKYVELRCDPISGHTALYWYRQSLGQGPEFLIYFQGTGAADDSGLPNDRFFAVRPEGSVSTLKIQRTERGDSAVYLCASSLTPELAGSAGELFFGEGSRLTVL.